The T cell receptor beta chain under discussion was sequenced for a study of T cells after yellow fever vaccination. From germline, CDR1 is KGHSH and CDR2 LQKENI. The CDR3 runs 17 residues. Trimming removed 8 bases from V and 4 bases from J; junction bases left unmatched: 9. MiXCR, run by TCRdb on the 5' RACE reads, gives a single entry per CDR3 protein. The sample yields 620,000 or so distinct CDR3 sequences, 9% to 15% seen once. V gene TRBV18 combines with J gene TRBJ2-2, with 14 bases lining up with TRBD2. The TCR comes from a man aged 30-40 years who received the YFV17D yellow fever vaccine. Sequenced material: PBMCs, taken on the day of the yellow fever booster vaccination. DNA of the CDR3: TGTGCCAGCCACCTTGGGACTAGCGGGAGATCCACCGGGGAGCTGTTTTTT. It is translated as CASHLGTSGRSTGELFF.